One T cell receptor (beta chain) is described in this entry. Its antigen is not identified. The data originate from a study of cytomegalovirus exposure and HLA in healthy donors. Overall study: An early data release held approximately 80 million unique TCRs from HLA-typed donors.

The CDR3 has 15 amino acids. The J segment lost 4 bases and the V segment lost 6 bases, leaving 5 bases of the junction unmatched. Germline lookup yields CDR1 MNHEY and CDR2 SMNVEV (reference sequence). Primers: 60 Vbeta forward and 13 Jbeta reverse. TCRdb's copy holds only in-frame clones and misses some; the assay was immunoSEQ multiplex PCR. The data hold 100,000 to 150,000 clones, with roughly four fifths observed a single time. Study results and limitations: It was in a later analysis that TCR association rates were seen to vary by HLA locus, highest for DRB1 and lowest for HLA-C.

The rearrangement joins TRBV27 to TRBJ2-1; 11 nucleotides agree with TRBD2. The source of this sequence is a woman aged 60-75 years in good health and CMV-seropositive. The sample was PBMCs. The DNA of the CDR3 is TGTGCCAGCAGGAGAGGGACTAGCGGATACAATGAGCAGTTCTTC. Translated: CASRRGTSGYNEQFF.